These 13 T cell receptor beta chains originate from one sample sequenced in a study of T cell responses to AZD1222 COVID-19 vaccine. Sequenced by immunoSEQ multiplex PCR; TCRdb stores in-frame clones only, minus some. The table includes fewer than 95,000 clones, 75% to 90% detected once. This material consisted of peripheral blood, taken 28 days after the second AZD1222 dose. The receptors come from an adult who received the AZD1222 COVID-19 vaccine.

This clone was seen only once. The chain carries TRBV7-3 and TRBJ2-6; 8 nucleotides line up with TRBD2. CDR3 length: 16 residues. The J segment lost 3 bases and the V segment lost 4 bases, leaving 5 bases of the junction unmatched. Germline CDR1 reads SGHTA; CDR2 reads FQGTGA. CDR3 DNA sequence: TGTGCCAGCAGCTCAGGACTAGCCGGTGGGGCCAACGTCCTGACTTTC. Protein sequence: CASSSGLAGGANVLTF.

The V call is TRBV30, the J call TRBJ2-7; 9 nucleotides agree with TRBD2. The CDR3 loop spans 13 amino acids. Per germline, CDR1 GTSNPN and CDR2 SVGIG (reference sequence). V gave up 8 bases and J gave up 4 bases; unmatched junction bases: 9. CDR3 nucleotides: TGTGCCGGCCAGGTGCGGGGGGGGTACGAGCAGTACTTC. It translates to CAGQVRGGYEQYF.

A word on this clone: A read error may produce the germline difference seen at one junction end. This rearrangement joins TRBV3-1 (or the pseudogene TRBV3-2) to TRBJ1-2; D remains ambiguous. Germline assignment: CDR1 LGHDT and CDR2 YNNKEL (reference sequence). The CDR3 loop spans 13 amino acids. The CDR3 loop is CASSQVRGTWVLF. CDR3 DNA sequence: TGTGCCAGCAGCCAAGTTCGGGGTACCTGGGTCCTCTTC.

V usage is TRBV27 and J usage is TRBJ1-2, with 7 nucleotides matching TRBD1. Germline-derived CDR1 and CDR2 are MNHEY and SMNVEV (reference sequence). V was clipped by 5 bases and J by 6 bases; unmatched bases: 9. The CDR3 is 14 amino acids. The CDR3 nucleotides are TGTGCCAGCAGTCCGCAGGGGACAGTGGATGGCTACACCTTC. It yields the protein CASSPQGTVDGYTF.

V gene TRBV3-1 (or the pseudogene TRBV3-2) combines with J gene TRBJ2-4, with 10 bases identical to TRBD2. The CDR3 runs to 18 residues. V shed 1 base, J shed 0 bases, and the junction held 6 bases outside the gene matches. Germline CDR1 LGHDT, CDR2 YNNKEL (reference sequence). The CDR3: CASSQGASGGVAKNIQYF. CDR3 sequence (DNA): TGTGCCAGCAGCCAAGGTGCTAGCGGGGGAGTAGCCAAAAACATTCAGTACTTC.

CDR3 protein: CASSKTGGPYNEQFF. The CDR3 region has the DNA TGTGCCAGCAGTAAGACTGGGGGCCCCTACAATGAGCAGTTCTTC. The chain recombines TRBV2 with TRBJ2-1; TRBD1 might be the D (6 bases). The germline V gene has CDR1 SNHLY and CDR2 FYNNEI. This CDR3 is 15 amino acids long. Trimming shortened V by 5 bases and J by 2 bases, and 13 bases separated the two germline ends.

This clone was seen a handful of times. CDR3 protein: CASSLEPYSPLHF. In DNA, the CDR3 is TGTGCCAGCAGCTTAGAGCCGTATTCACCCCTCCACTTT. This chain connects TRBV7-2 to TRBJ1-6; D not resolved. This CDR3 spans 13 amino acids. The germline CDR1 and CDR2 sequences are SGHTA and FQGNSA. The V end was cut by 1 base, the J end by 8 bases, with 6 bases between.

This chain joins TRBV19 and TRBJ1-6; D gene ambiguous. Germline lookup yields CDR1 LNHDA and CDR2 SQIVND (reference sequence). This CDR3 has 14 amino acids. Deletions cut 3 bases from V and 7 bases from J, with 10 bases between. Here the CDR3 DNA reads TGTGCCAGTAGTATTGGCAGCGGGAATTCACCCCTCCACTTT. Protein sequence: CASSIGSGNSPLHF.

This rearrangement joins TRBV4-1 to TRBJ1-2; no clear D gene. Trimming removed 1 base from V and 6 bases from J, with 9 bases in between. The V gene's germline CDR1 is MGHRA and CDR2 YSYEKL. This CDR3 comprises 13 residues. Here the CDR3 reads CASSQGWAHGYTF. In DNA form, the CDR3 reads TGCGCCAGCAGCCAAGGCTGGGCCCATGGCTACACCTTC.

The chain combines TRBV5-4 with TRBJ2-5; unclear D gene. This CDR3 is built from 13 residues. Trimming removed 4 bases at V and 1 base at J, with 8 bases between. From germline, CDR1 is SGHNT and CDR2 YYREEE (reference sequence). Here the CDR3 reads CASSQQIQETQYF. The CDR3 nucleotides read TGTGCCAGCAGCCAGCAGATCCAAGAGACCCAGTACTTC. The complete variable domain, with remaining parts taken from reference TRBV5-4 and TRBJ2-5, reads ETGVTQSPTHLIKTRGQQVTLRCSSQSGHNTVSWYQQALGQGPQFIFQYYREEENGRGNFPPRFSGLQFPNYSSELNVNALELDDSALYLCASSQQIQETQYFGPGTRLLVL.

For this clone: Other DNA sequences from this sample encode an identical CDR3 as well. This chain links TRBV6-5 with TRBJ1-1; no definite D call. Trimming left V 0 bases short and J 8 bases short, with 4 bases between. Germline CDR1 MNHEY, CDR2 SVGAGI. CDR3 size: 11 residues. The CDR3 DNA reads as TGTGCCAGCAGTTACTCGACAGAAGCTTTCTTT. This codes for CASSYSTEAFF.

V is TRBV7-8 and J is TRBJ1-5; D is unclear. The V gene lost 5 bases and the J gene lost 5 bases, with 10 bases spanning the gap. The V gene's germline CDR1 is SGHVS and CDR2 FQNEAQ. The CDR3 is made up of 13 amino acids. The DNA of the CDR3 is TGTGCCAGCAGCCGATCAGGTTATCAGCCCCAGCATTTT. Translating it yields CASSRSGYQPQHF.

The genes are TRBV9 and TRBJ2-7; 10 nucleotides agree with TRBD2. The CDR3 consists of 18 residues. V trimming: 2 bases; J trimming: 7 bases; junction bases outside the gene matches: 18. Germline values: CDR1 SGDLS, CDR2 YYNGEE. CDR3 region: CASSVHPGSSSGGGEQYF. For the CDR3, the DNA is TGTGCCAGCAGCGTCCATCCCGGATCGTCTAGCGGGGGTGGGGAGCAGTACTTC.